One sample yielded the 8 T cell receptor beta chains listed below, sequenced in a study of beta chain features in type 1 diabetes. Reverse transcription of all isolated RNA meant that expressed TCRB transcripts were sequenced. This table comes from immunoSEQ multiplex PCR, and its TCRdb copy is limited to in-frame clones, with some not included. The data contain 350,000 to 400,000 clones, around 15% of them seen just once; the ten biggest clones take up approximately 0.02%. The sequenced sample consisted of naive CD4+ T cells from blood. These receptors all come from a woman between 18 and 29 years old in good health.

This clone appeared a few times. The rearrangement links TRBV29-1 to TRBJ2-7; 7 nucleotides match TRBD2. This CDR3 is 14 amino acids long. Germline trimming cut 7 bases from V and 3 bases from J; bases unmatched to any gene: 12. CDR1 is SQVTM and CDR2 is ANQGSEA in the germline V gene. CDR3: CSAMRAGRLYEQYF. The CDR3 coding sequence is TGCAGCGCCATGAGAGCGGGAAGACTCTACGAGCAGTACTTC.

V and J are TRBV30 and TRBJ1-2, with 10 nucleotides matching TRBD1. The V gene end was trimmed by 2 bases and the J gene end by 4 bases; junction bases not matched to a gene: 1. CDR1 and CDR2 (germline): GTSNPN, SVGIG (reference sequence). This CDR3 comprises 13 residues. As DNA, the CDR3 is TGTGCCTGGAGTCGGGACAGGGGCTATGGCTACACCTTC. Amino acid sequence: CAWSRDRGYGYTF. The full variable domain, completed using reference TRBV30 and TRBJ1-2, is SQTIHQWPATLVQPVGSPLSLECTVEGTSNPNLYWYRQAAGRGLQLLFYSVGIGQISSEVPQNLSASRPQDRQFILSSKKLLLSDSGFYLCAWSRDRGYGYTFGSGTRLTVV.

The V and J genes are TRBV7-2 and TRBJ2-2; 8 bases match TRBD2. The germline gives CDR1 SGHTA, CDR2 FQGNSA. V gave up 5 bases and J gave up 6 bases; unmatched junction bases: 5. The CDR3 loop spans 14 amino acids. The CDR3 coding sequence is TGTGCCAGCAGCCCGGGGGGGCCGCCCGGGGAGCTGTTTTTT. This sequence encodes CASSPGGPPGELFF.

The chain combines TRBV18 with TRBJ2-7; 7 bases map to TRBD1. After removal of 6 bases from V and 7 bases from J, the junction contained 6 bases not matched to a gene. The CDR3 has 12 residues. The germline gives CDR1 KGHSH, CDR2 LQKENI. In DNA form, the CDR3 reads TGTGCCAGCTCCATGGACAGGCATGAGCAGTACTTC. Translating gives CASSMDRHEQYF.

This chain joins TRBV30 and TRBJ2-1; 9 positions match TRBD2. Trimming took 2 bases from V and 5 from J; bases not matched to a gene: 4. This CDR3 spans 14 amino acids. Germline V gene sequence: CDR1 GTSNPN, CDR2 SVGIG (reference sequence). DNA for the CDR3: TGTGCCTGGAGTTCGCTAGCGGGAAACAATGAGCAGTTCTTC. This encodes CAWSSLAGNNEQFF.

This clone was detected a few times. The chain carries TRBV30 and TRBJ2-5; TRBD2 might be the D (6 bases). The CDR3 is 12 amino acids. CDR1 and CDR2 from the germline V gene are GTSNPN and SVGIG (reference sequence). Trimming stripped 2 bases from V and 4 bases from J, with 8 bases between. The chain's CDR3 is CAWSTGRETQYF. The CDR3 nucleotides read TGTGCCTGGAGTACCGGGAGAGAGACCCAGTACTTC. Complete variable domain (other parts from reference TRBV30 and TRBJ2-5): SQTIHQWPATLVQPVGSPLSLECTVEGTSNPNLYWYRQAAGRGLQLLFYSVGIGQISSEVPQNLSASRPQDRQFILSSKKLLLSDSGFYLCAWSTGRETQYFGPGTRLLVL.

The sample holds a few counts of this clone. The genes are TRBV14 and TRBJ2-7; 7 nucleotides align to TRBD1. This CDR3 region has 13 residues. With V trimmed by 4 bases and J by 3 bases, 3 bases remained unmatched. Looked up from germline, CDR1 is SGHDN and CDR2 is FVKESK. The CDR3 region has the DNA TGTGCCAGCAGCCCCAGGGGGAGCTACGAGCAGTACTTC. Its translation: CASSPRGSYEQYF.

CDR3 residues: CAWCLGGGAHNEQFF. The DNA for the CDR3 is TGTGCCTGGTGCCTGGGCGGGGGAGCCCACAATGAGCAGTTCTTC. V and J are TRBV30 and TRBJ2-1; 7 bases fit TRBD2. Germline V gives CDR1 GTSNPN, CDR2 SVGIG (reference sequence). The V gene end was trimmed by 5 bases and the J gene end by 5 bases; junction bases not matched to a gene: 12. The CDR3 runs 15 residues.